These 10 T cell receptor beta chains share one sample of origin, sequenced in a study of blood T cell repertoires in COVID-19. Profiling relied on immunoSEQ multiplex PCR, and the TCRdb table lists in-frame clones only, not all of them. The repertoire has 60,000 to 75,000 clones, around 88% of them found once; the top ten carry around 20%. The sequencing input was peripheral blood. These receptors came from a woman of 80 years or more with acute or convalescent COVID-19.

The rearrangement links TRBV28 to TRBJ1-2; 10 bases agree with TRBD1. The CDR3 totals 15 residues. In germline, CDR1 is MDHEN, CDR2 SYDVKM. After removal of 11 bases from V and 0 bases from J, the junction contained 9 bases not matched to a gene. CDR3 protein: CALGDRGRSNYGYTF. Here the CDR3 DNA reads TGTGCCCTGGGGGACAGGGGAAGATCTAACTATGGCTACACCTTC.

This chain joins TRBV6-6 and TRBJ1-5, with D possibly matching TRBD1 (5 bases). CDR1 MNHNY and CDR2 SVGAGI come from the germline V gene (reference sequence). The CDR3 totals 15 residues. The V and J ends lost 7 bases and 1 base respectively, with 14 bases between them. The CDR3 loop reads CASTYLGGSNQPQHF. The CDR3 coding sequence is TGTGCCAGCACCTACTTGGGGGGAAGCAATCAGCCCCAGCATTTT.

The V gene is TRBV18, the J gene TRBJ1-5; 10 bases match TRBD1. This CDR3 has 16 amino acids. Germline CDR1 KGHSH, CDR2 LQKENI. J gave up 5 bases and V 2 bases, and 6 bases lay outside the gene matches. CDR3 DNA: TGTGCCAGCTCACCATTAGACAGGGGGCGAGATCAGCCCCAGCATTTT. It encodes CASSPLDRGRDQPQHF. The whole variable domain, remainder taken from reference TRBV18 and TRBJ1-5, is NAGVMQNPRHLVRRRGQEARLRCSPMKGHSHVYWYRQLPEEGLKFMVYLQKENIIDESGMPKERFSAEFPKEGPSILRIQQVVRGDSAAYFCASSPLDRGRDQPQHFGDGTRLSIL.

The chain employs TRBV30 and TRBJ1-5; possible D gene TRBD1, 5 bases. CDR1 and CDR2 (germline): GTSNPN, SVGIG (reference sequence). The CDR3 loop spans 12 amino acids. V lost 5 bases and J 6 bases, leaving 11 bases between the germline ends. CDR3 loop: CAWGDSSQPQHF. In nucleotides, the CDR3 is TGTGCCTGGGGGGACTCTAGTCAGCCCCAGCATTTT.

DNA of the CDR3: TGTGCCAGCAGTTACTCCGGGACAGGGGATTCACCCCTCCACTTT. Its translation is CASSYSGTGDSPLHF. The V and J genes are TRBV6-5 and TRBJ1-6; 10 bases fit TRBD1. The CDR3 spans 15 residues. The germline gives CDR1 MNHEY, CDR2 SVGAGI. V was clipped by 0 bases and J by 8 bases; unmatched bases: 1.

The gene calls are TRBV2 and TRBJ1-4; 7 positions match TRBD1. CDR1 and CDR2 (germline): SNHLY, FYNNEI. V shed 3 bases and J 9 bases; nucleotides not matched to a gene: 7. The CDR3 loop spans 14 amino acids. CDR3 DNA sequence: TGTGCCAGCAGTGAGCCACAGGGGAATCAAAAACTGTTTTTT. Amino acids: CASSEPQGNQKLFF.

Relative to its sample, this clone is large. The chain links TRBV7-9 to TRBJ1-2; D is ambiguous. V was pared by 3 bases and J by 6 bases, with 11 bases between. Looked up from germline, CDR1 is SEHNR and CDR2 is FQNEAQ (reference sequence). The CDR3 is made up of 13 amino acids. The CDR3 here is CASSFGGIDGYTF. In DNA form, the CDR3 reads TGTGCCAGCAGCTTCGGAGGTATCGATGGCTACACCTTC.

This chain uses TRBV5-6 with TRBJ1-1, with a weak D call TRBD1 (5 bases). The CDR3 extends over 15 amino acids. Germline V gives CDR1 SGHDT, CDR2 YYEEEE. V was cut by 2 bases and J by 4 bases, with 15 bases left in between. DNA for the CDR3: TGTGCCAGCAGCTTACCTGGGGCTTTGAGCACTGAAGCTTTCTTT. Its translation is CASSLPGALSTEAFF.

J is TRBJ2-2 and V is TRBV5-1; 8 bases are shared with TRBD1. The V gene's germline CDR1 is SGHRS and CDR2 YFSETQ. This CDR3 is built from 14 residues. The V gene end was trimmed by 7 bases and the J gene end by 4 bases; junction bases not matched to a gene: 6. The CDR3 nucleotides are TGCGCCAGCGCCGGACAGGGAGTCACCGGGGAGCTGTTTTTT. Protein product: CASAGQGVTGELFF.

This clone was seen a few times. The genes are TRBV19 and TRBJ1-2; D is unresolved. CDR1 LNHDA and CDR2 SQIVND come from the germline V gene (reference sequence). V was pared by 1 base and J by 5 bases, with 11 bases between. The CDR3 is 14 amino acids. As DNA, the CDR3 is TGTGCCAGTAGTATAGGGAAGACTATATATGGCTACACCTTC. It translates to CASSIGKTIYGYTF.